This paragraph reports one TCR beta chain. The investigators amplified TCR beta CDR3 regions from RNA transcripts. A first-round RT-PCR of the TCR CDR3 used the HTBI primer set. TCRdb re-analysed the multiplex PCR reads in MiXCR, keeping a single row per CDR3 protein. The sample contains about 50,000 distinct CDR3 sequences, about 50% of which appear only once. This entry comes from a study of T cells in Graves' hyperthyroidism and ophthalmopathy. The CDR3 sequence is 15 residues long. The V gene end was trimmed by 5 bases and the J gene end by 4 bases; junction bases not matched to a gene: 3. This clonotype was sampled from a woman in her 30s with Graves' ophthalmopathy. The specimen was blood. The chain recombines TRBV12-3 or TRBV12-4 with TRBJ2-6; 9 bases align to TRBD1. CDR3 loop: CASSDRGTGANVLTF. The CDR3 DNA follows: TGTGCCAGCAGTGACAGGGGGACGGGGGCCAACGTCCTGACTTTC.